This record looks at one T cell receptor (beta chain) sequence and its context. V lost 4 bases and J 1 base, leaving 7 bases between the germline ends. From germline, CDR1 is GTSNPN and CDR2 SVGIG (reference sequence). The CDR3 loop spans 13 amino acids. The record originates from a study of T cells after yellow fever vaccination. TCRdb re-called the 5' RACE reads with MiXCR, one entry per CDR3 protein. The data show about 45,000 distinct CDR3 sequences, with about 6.8% seen just once and around 16% held by the top ten. Sequencing used CD8+ T cells not binding an NS4B(214-222) dextramer, sorted from PBMCs, obtained 45 days after the yellow fever booster vaccination. This TCR derives from a man aged 25-45 years who received the YFV17D yellow fever vaccine. The chain employs TRBV30 and TRBJ2-2; possible D gene TRBD2, 5 bases. The CDR3 here is CAWTSGNTGELFF. CDR3 coding DNA: TGTGCCTGGACCAGCGGGAACACCGGGGAGCTGTTTTTT.